These 22 T cell receptor beta chains originate from one sample sequenced in a study of monozygotic twins with inflammatory bowel disease. Following a re-call of the 5' RACE reads, TCRdb has one entry per CDR3 protein and lacks DNA. The sample data list approximately 400,000 distinct CDR3 sequences. Sequenced material: blood. These receptors all stem from a human donor with ulcerative colitis or Crohn's disease, or a healthy co-twin of an affected twin (not recorded which).

This rearrangement joins TRBV28 to TRBJ2-1; lacking DNA, the TRBD1 call made by TCRdb goes unchecked. The CDR3 sequence is 17 residues long. CDR1 is MDHEN, CDR2 SYDVKM, per germline. CDR3 region: CASRPPLGDIRLNEQFF.

The chain links TRBV18 to TRBJ1-5; TCRdb reports TRBD1, a call that lacks DNA to check it against. Germline V gene lookup returns CDR1 KGHSH and CDR2 LQKENI. This CDR3 is built from 16 residues. CDR3 amino acids: CASSPYGQGDNQPQHF.

The rearrangement joins TRBV10-3 to TRBJ1-4. CDR1 and CDR2 (germline): ENHRY, SYGVKD. The CDR3 contains 12 residues. CDR3: CASQSNNEKLFF.

The gene calls are TRBV6-2 or TRBV6-3 and TRBJ2-1; TCRdb's assignment of TRBD1 cannot be checked, as there is no DNA. CDR3 length: 15 amino acids. Per germline, CDR1 MNHEY and CDR2 SVGEGT. The CDR3 region is CASRNRTDRNNEQFF.

The chain couples TRBV9 to TRBJ2-3. Germline V gives CDR1 SGDLS, CDR2 YYNGEE. CDR3 length equals 13 residues. CDR3 sequence: CASSARLWDTQYF.

V is TRBV5-1 and J is TRBJ2-1. The CDR3 totals 15 residues. In germline, CDR1 is SGHRS, CDR2 YFSETQ. CDR3 loop: CASSLDSSSYNEQFF.

This chain joins TRBV28 and TRBJ2-7; the D call from TCRdb, TRBD2, cannot be confirmed without DNA. CDR1 and CDR2 (germline): MDHEN, SYDVKM. There are 15 residues in the CDR3. CDR3 residues: CASSPLTAGKYEQYF.

The J gene is TRBJ2-1, the V gene TRBV5-1. Germline V gene sequence: CDR1 SGHRS, CDR2 YFSETQ. This CDR3 has 15 amino acids. The CDR3 region is CASSVGESSYNEQFF. Full variable domain (missing parts from reference TRBV5-1 and TRBJ2-1): KAGVTQTPRYLIKTRGQQVTLSCSPISGHRSVSWYQQTPGQGLQFLFEYFSETQRNKGNFPGRFSGRQFSNSRSEMNVSTLELGDSALYLCASSVGESSYNEQFFGPGTRLTVL.

The chain links TRBV5-1 to TRBJ1-4; TCRdb gives TRBD1 as the D gene, but with no DNA this cannot be confirmed. The V gene's germline CDR1 is SGHRS and CDR2 YFSETQ. The CDR3 consists of 15 residues. The CDR3 sequence: CASSLSPGRNEKLFF. Full variable domain (missing parts from reference TRBV5-1 and TRBJ1-4): KAGVTQTPRYLIKTRGQQVTLSCSPISGHRSVSWYQQTPGQGLQFLFEYFSETQRNKGNFPGRFSGRQFSNSRSEMNVSTLELGDSALYLCASSLSPGRNEKLFFGSGTQLSVL.

This rearrangement joins TRBV6-5 to TRBJ1-4; TCRdb gives TRBD1 as the D gene, but with no DNA this cannot be confirmed. Germline CDR1 MNHEY, CDR2 SVGAGI. This CDR3 region has 16 residues. The CDR3 region is CASSYSGAYSNEKLFF.

The rearrangement joins TRBV7-7 to TRBJ2-5. Germline CDR1 SSHAT, CDR2 FNYEAQ (reference sequence). CDR3 length: 14 residues. CDR3: CASSPLGVTETQYF.

The chain carries TRBV29-1 and TRBJ2-1; TCRdb gives TRBD2 as the D gene, but with no DNA this cannot be confirmed. CDR1 and CDR2 from the germline V gene are SQVTM and ANQGSEA. This CDR3 is built from 17 residues. CDR3 region: CSVEQILAGGTIYEQFF.

The chain links TRBV7-2 to TRBJ2-5; the D call from TCRdb, TRBD2, cannot be confirmed without DNA. Per germline, CDR1 SGHTA and CDR2 FQGNSA. The CDR3 is made up of 14 amino acids. This CDR3 is CASSLPSGAETQYF.

The V and J genes are TRBV5-1 and TRBJ2-2; no DNA is available, so the TRBD2 call from TCRdb remains unchecked. The CDR3 runs 18 residues. CDR1 and CDR2 from the germline V gene are SGHRS and YFSETQ. The CDR3: CASSPTRDFLFGTGELFF.

This chain uses TRBV6-2 or TRBV6-3 with TRBJ2-7; TCRdb selects TRBD2, and the lack of DNA leaves this call unchecked. There are 13 residues in the CDR3. Per germline, CDR1 MNHEY and CDR2 SVGEGT. The CDR3 reads CASSAGGGYEQYF.

The chain combines TRBV6-5 with TRBJ1-1. The CDR3 runs to 14 residues. Germline loops: CDR1 MNHEY, CDR2 SVGAGI. CDR3 loop: CASSYKGRGTEAFF.

The J gene is TRBJ2-5, the V gene TRBV20-1; there is no DNA to check the TCRdb D call of TRBD2. The germline V gene has CDR1 DFQATT and CDR2 SNEGSKA (reference sequence). The CDR3 spans 15 residues. CDR3 protein: CSAILFGAGEETQYF.

This chain links TRBV27 with TRBJ1-2; the D call of TRBD1 rests on TCRdb alone, since no DNA is present to check it. The CDR3 covers 14 residues. The germline gives CDR1 MNHEY, CDR2 SMNVEV (reference sequence). CDR3 residues: CASSLGTGGGGYTF.

The chain links TRBV7-7 to TRBJ1-1; as DNA is missing, the TRBD1 call by TCRdb cannot be tested. Germline V gene lookup returns CDR1 SSHAT and CDR2 FNYEAQ (reference sequence). This CDR3 spans 13 amino acids. CDR3 region: CASSSGPNSEAFF.

This sequence joins TRBV24-1 and TRBJ2-1; the TCRdb call, TRBD2, lacks DNA for checking. The CDR3 runs to 16 residues. Per germline, CDR1 KGHDR and CDR2 SFDVKD. CDR3: CATSDKSGKTYNEQFF.

The J gene is TRBJ2-5, the V gene TRBV9; TCRdb reports TRBD2, a call that lacks DNA to check it against. Germline CDR1 and CDR2: SGDLS and YYNGEE. The CDR3 is made up of 15 amino acids. The CDR3 loop reads CASSVVASGQETQYF. Variable domain in full (rest from reference TRBV9 and TRBJ2-5): DSGVTQTPKHLITATGQRVTLRCSPRSGDLSVYWYQQSLDQGLQFLIQYYNGEERAKGNILERFSAQQFPDLHSELNLSSLELGDSALYFCASSVVASGQETQYFGPGTRLLVL.

This chain uses TRBV19 with TRBJ2-2; TCRdb's D gene call, TRBD1, goes unchecked for lack of DNA. The CDR3 contains 14 residues. Germline CDR1 LNHDA, CDR2 SQIVND (reference sequence). The CDR3: CASSIGTGAGELFF. Drawing the rest from reference TRBV19 and TRBJ2-2, the complete variable domain is DGGITQSPKYLFRKEGQNVTLSCEQNLNHDAMYWYRQDPGQGLRLIYYSQIVNDFQKGDIAEGYSVSREKKESFPLTVTSAQKNPTAFYLCASSIGTGAGELFFGEGSRLTVL.